Listed here are 4 T cell receptor beta chains from one sample, sequenced in a study of preoperative IRX-2 immunotherapy in early breast cancer (dated 2019 in TCRdb). Libraries were prepared through the immunoSEQ multiplex PCR assay. TCRdb mirrors the immuneACCESS table, restricted to in-frame sequences. Some clones are absent from its copies; in checked studies, under half trace to an unresolved V gene, and the reason for the others is unknown. This sample is represented by tens of thousands of clones; roughly four fifths of them were singletons. The ten top clones hold roughly 1.5% of the sample. The sample's treatment or condition label is to be understood as: preoperative locoregional IRX-2 cytokine immunotherapy. The sequenced sample was lymph node tissue, obtained after IRX-2 immunotherapy. Every receptor here comes from a human donor with breast cancer.

The V and J genes are TRBV6-8 and TRBJ1-2, with 8 bases fitting TRBD1. Trimming removed 6 bases from V and 7 bases from J; junction bases left unmatched: 7. Germline V gene data show CDR1 as MNHGY and CDR2 as SAAAGT. The CDR3 runs 13 residues. In nucleotides, the CDR3 is TGTGCCAGCAGCCCAGGGGGCCGAGGTGGCTACACCTTC. This encodes CASSPGGRGGYTF.

CDR3 protein: CAWSPVIVVDEAFF. The DNA for the CDR3 is TGTGCCTGGAGCCCGGTTATAGTTGTTGATGAAGCTTTCTTT. The chain employs TRBV30 and TRBJ1-1, with D unresolved. The V end lost 3 bases, the J end lost 7 bases, and 18 bases lay between the germline ends. The germline V gene has CDR1 GTSNPN and CDR2 SVGIG (reference sequence). The CDR3 runs 14 residues. Using reference TRBV30 and TRBJ1-1 for the parts outside the CDR3, the full variable domain is SQTIHQWPATLVQPVGSPLSLECTVEGTSNPNLYWYRQAAGRGLQLLFYSVGIGQISSEVPQNLSASRPQDRQFILSSKKLLLSDSGFYLCAWSPVIVVDEAFFGQGTRLTVV.

This chain joins TRBV6-8 and TRBJ1-2, with 8 bases that match TRBD1. CDR3 length equals 12 residues. Germline CDR1 and CDR2: MNHGY and SAAAGT. Trimming at V came to 10 bases and at J to 7 bases, leaving 8 bases not matched to a gene. In nucleotides, the CDR3 is TGTGCCACTTTACGGACAGGGACTGGCTACACCTTC. Encoded protein: CATLRTGTGYTF.

This chain connects TRBV19 to TRBJ2-2; D may match TRBD1 or TRBD2 (6 bases each). Looked up from germline, CDR1 is LNHDA and CDR2 is SQIVND (reference sequence). CDR3 length: 13 residues. Trimming cost V 8 bases and J 7 bases, with 14 bases left between them. CDR3 region: CASQPGAFGELFF. CDR3 coding DNA: TGTGCCAGTCAACCGGGGGCCTTCGGGGAGCTGTTTTTT.